These 20 T cell receptor beta chains were sequenced from one sample in a study of tumor and adjacent non-tumor tissue in lung cancer. TCRbeta libraries were built with three rounds of nested PCR, modified from ARM-PCR. TCRdb re-derived calls from the multiplex PCR reads in MiXCR, one entry per CDR3 protein. The data hold roughly 75,000 distinct CDR3 sequences, with over 70% observed a single time. No cell sorting was done before RNA was extracted from the tissue. Sequenced sample: lung tumor tissue. These receptors all come from a woman between 45 and 65 years old with non-small cell lung cancer.

Remarks on this clonotype: Given the absence of the conserved phenylalanine or tryptophan at the CDR3 end, a read error is likely. The V gene is TRBV20-1, the J gene TRBJ2-7; possibly TRBD1 for D (5 bases). The length of the CDR3 is 16 residues. The V gene's germline CDR1 is DFQATT and CDR2 SNEGSKA (reference sequence). Trimming took off 8 bases at V and 3 bases at J, with 26 bases between the two ends. The CDR3 DNA sequence: TGCAGTACTATTGCTGACCTAGACAGCCTCGGCTACGAGCAGTACTTA. Its translation: CSTIADLDSLGYEQYL.

About this clonotype itself: A clone one base away is much larger, so this may be a read error. V gene TRBV5-1 combines with J gene TRBJ2-7, with 11 bases identical to TRBD1. The CDR3 is 15 amino acids. Per the germline V gene, CDR1 is SGHRS and CDR2 is YFSETQ. As DNA, the CDR3 is TGCGCCATCAGCCCGGGACAGGGGGTTTCCTACGAGCAGTACTTC. It is translated as CAISPGQGVSYEQYF. Combining the CDR3 with reference TRBV5-1 and TRBJ2-7 gives the whole variable domain KAGVTQTPRYLIKTRGQQVTLSCSPISGHRSVSWYQQTPGQGLQFLFEYFSETQRNKGNFPGRFSGRQFSNSRSEMNVSTLELGDSALYLCAISPGQGVSYEQYFGPGTRLTVT.

In regard to this clonotype: One junction end does not reproduce the germline sequence, and a read error may be involved. The chain has TRBV7-8 and TRBJ2-7, with 10 bases that match TRBD2. CDR3 length: 15 amino acids. Per germline, CDR1 SGHVS and CDR2 FQNEAQ. This CDR3 is CTSSLTSGLIYEQYF. CDR3 DNA sequence: TGTACCAGCAGTCTGACTAGCGGGTTAATCTACGAGCAGTACTTC.

This clonotype was seen a handful of times. Likely a read error: the CDR3 ends without its conserved phenylalanine or tryptophan. The limits of the CDR3 on the DNA are not certain, so only TCRdb's listed CDR3 is given. The chain links TRBV11-2 to TRBJ2-7; TRBD1, the D gene given by the table, was not confirmed from the DNA. From germline, CDR1 is SGHAT and CDR2 FQNNGV. Counting both end residues, the CDR3 totals 13 amino acids. The CDR3 loop is CASSLETGAEQYL.

This clonotype was recorded many times. The chain has TRBV6-5 and TRBJ2-1; the D gene is possibly TRBD2 (6 bases). The CDR3 has 13 residues. Per the germline V gene, CDR1 is MNHEY and CDR2 is SVGAGI. V dropped 11 bases and J dropped 5 bases, with 16 bases sitting between them. DNA of the CDR3: TGTGCCTCCGGGGAGGCGGGGAACAATGAGCAGTTCTTC. Protein: CASGEAGNNEQFF.

A single count supports this clonotype. The CDR3 end shows no conserved phenylalanine or tryptophan, and so a read error is likely. The chain recombines TRBV4-2 with TRBJ1-5; unclear D gene. This CDR3 region has 15 residues. Germline values: CDR1 LGHNA, CDR2 YNFKEQ. The CDR3 reads CTSSQDLTSNQPQHL. CDR3 DNA: TGTACCAGTAGCCAAGACCTCACTAGCAATCAGCCCCAGCATTTA.

This clonotype has a single count. The chain has TRBV29-1 and TRBJ2-7, with D perhaps being TRBD1 or TRBD2 (6 bases each). The CDR3 spans 17 residues. V was shortened by 8 bases and J by 9 bases, with 35 bases between the two germline ends. Germline assignment: CDR1 SQVTM and CDR2 ANQGSEA. The CDR3 reads CSINPGARPGATYWQYF. CDR3 DNA sequence: TGCAGCATTAACCCCGGGGCCCGGCCGGGGGCTACATACTGGCAGTACTTC.

As regards this clonotype: This may come from a read error, since a much larger clone is one base off. The CDR3 is CGVATGVVNTIYF. DNA for the CDR3: TGCGGCGTTGCTACAGGGGTAGTAAACACCATATATTTT. V and J are TRBV29-1 and TRBJ1-3; 7 bases align to TRBD1. The CDR3 has 13 residues. The germline CDR1 and CDR2 sequences are SQVTM and ANQGSEA.

This clonotype was counted a single time. One junction end disagrees with the germline gene, perhaps due to a read error. The V call is TRBV11-2, the J call TRBJ2-7, with a weak D call TRBD1 (6 bases). The length of the CDR3 is 13 residues. Germline loops: CDR1 SGHAT, CDR2 FQNNGV. The CDR3 spells CASSLETGTEQCF. The CDR3 nucleotides read TGTGCCAGCAGCTTGGAAACAGGGACCGAGCAGTGCTTC.

On this clonotype: Mismatch with germline at one junction end may stem from a read error. V usage is TRBV11-2 and J usage is TRBJ2-7, with TRBD1 matching over 9 bases. CDR3 length: 16 residues. Germline lookup yields CDR1 SGHAT and CDR2 FQNNGV. CDR3: CASSRGQGEFSYEQYF. The CDR3, as DNA: TGTGCAAGCAGCCGGGGACAGGGAGAGTTTTCCTACGAGCAGTACTTC. Variable domain in full (rest from reference TRBV11-2 and TRBJ2-7): EAGVAQSPRYKIIEKRQSVAFWCNPISGHATLYWYQQILGQGPKLLIQFQNNGVVDDSQLPKDRFSAERLKGVDSTLKIQPAKLEDSAVYLCASSRGQGEFSYEQYFGPGTRLTVT.

To note about this clonotype: Mismatch with germline at one junction end may stem from a read error. The gene calls are TRBV11-1 and TRBJ2-5; 9 positions agree with TRBD1. CDR3 length: 14 amino acids. Germline assignment: CDR1 SGHAT and CDR2 FQDESV (reference sequence). CDR3 region: CAISQGQGVETHYF. The CDR3 nucleotides are TGTGCCATCAGCCAGGGACAGGGCGTAGAGACCCATTACTTC.

In regard to this clonotype: A much larger clonotype is one base distant, so this may be a read error. The genes are TRBV5-1 and TRBJ2-3; D gene ambiguous. Trimming cost V 4 bases and J 3 bases, with 12 bases left between them. Germline V gene data show CDR1 as SGHRS and CDR2 as YFSETQ. CDR3 size: 14 residues. CDR3 sequence reads: CASSTLRITDTQYF. The CDR3 region has the DNA TGCGCCAGCAGCACCCTCCGTATAACAGATACGCAGTATTTT.

Notes on this clonotype: One end of the junction fails to match germline, which may point to a read error. The CDR3 sequence: CASSQDTGIWEQYF. CDR3 sequence (DNA): TGCGCCAGCAGTCAAGACACAGGGATCTGGGAGCAGTACTTC. V and J are TRBV4-1 and TRBJ2-7; D is possibly TRBD1 (6 bases). The CDR3 runs to 14 residues. From germline, CDR1 is MGHRA and CDR2 YSYEKL.

As regards this clonotype: The conserved phenylalanine or tryptophan normally closing the CDR3 is absent here, so this likely arose from a read error. CDR3 protein: CSTKTAWGQFY. In nucleotides, the CDR3 is TGCAGTACCAAGACGGCTTGGGGGCAGTTCTAC. The chain links TRBV20-1 to TRBJ2-1; D is unresolved. The CDR3 consists of 11 residues. V was trimmed by 8 bases and J by 12 bases, leaving 17 bases between them. Germline V gives CDR1 DFQATT, CDR2 SNEGSKA (reference sequence).

The chain employs TRBV10-1 and TRBJ2-7; D is possibly TRBD1 (5 bases). The V end lost 3 bases, the J end lost 7 bases, and 16 bases lay between the germline ends. The CDR3 runs to 14 residues. CDR1 WNHNN and CDR2 SYGVQD come from the germline V gene (reference sequence). As DNA, the CDR3 is TGCGCCAGCAGTGACCCAGGGATGGGGTATGAGCAGTACTTC. It encodes CASSDPGMGYEQYF.

Concerning this clonotype: A junction boundary mismatches the germline segment, possibly from a read error. The chain recombines TRBV5-5 with TRBJ2-7; 9 nucleotides match TRBD1. Germline CDR1 is SGHKS and CDR2 is YYEKEE (reference sequence). This CDR3 spans 15 amino acids. The CDR3 is CVSNLTPGQGYEQYF. DNA for the CDR3: TGTGTCAGCAACTTAACCCCGGGACAGGGCTACGAGCAGTACTTC.

This clonotype came up a few times. Just one base apart from a much larger clone, this may be a read error. The rearrangement joins TRBV15 to TRBJ2-1, with D possibly matching TRBD2 (5 bases). Germline CDR1 reads LNHNV; CDR2 reads YYDKDF (reference sequence). The length of the CDR3 is 15 residues. CDR3 sequence reads: CATNRGTEDYNEQFF. The CDR3 DNA is TGTGCCACCAACAGAGGTACGGAGGACTACAATGAGCAGTTCTTC.

This clonotype occurred a few times. It is likely a read error, because the conserved phenylalanine at the end of the CDR3 is missing. This chain links TRBV5-6 with TRBJ2-7, with TRBD2 as a possible D gene (6 bases). There are 14 residues in the CDR3. CDR1 and CDR2 (germline): SGHDT, YYEEEE. Trimming pared 2 bases from V and 0 bases from J, leaving 9 bases between. The CDR3 loop is CASSFTGLSYEQYL. The DNA of the CDR3 is TGTGCCAGCAGCTTTACGGGACTCTCCTACGAGCAGTACTTA.

Details on this clonotype: The final CDR3 position lacks the conserved phenylalanine or tryptophan, pointing to a likely read error. The chain links TRBV20-1 to TRBJ2-7; D not certain. Trimming removed 5 bases from V and 5 bases from J, with 19 bases in between. The CDR3 runs to 14 residues. The germline V gene encodes CDR1 DFQATT and CDR2 SNEGSKA (reference sequence). In DNA form, the CDR3 reads TGCAGTGCTCCACCCGGAGTAGTAAGGGACGAGCAGTACTCC. Protein product: CSAPPGVVRDEQYS.

As to this clonotype: A much larger clone lies one base from this, so it may be a read error. The CDR3 nucleotides read TGCAGTGCTAGCGACGTGGGGAACCTAGCCAAAAACATTCAGTACTTC. It codes for CSASDVGNLAKNIQYF. The chain recombines TRBV20-1 with TRBJ2-4; D is unresolved. CDR1 is DFQATT, CDR2 SNEGSKA, per germline (reference sequence). Trimming stripped 3 bases from V and 0 bases from J, with 15 bases between. This CDR3 is 16 amino acids long.